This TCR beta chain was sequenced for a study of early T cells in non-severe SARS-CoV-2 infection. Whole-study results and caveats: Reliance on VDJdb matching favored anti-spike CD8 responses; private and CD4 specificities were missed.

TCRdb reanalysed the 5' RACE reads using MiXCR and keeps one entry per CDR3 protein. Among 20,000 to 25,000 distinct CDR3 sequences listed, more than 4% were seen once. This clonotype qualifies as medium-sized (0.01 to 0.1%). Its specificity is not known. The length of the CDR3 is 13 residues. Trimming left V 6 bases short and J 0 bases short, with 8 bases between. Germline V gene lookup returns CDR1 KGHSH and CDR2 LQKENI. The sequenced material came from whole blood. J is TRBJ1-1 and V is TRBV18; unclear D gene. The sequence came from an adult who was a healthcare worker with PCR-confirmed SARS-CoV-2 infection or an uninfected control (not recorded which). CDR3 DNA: TGTGCCAGCTCTCCTGACATGAACACTGAAGCTTTCTTT. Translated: CASSPDMNTEAFF.